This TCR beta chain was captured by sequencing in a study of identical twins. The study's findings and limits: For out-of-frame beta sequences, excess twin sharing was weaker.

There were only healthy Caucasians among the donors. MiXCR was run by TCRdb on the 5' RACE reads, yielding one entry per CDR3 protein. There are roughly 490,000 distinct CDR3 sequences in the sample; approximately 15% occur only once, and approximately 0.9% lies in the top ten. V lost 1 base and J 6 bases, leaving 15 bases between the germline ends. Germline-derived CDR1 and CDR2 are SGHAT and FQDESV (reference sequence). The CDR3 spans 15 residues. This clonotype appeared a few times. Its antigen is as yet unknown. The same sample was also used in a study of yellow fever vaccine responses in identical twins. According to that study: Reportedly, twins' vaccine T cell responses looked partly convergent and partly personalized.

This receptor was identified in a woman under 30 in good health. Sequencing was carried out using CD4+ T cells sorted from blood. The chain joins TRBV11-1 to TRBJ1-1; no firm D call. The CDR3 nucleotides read TGTGCCAGCAGCTTAGGCGGACCGGATAAAGCTGAAGCTTTCTTT. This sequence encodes CASSLGGPDKAEAFF.